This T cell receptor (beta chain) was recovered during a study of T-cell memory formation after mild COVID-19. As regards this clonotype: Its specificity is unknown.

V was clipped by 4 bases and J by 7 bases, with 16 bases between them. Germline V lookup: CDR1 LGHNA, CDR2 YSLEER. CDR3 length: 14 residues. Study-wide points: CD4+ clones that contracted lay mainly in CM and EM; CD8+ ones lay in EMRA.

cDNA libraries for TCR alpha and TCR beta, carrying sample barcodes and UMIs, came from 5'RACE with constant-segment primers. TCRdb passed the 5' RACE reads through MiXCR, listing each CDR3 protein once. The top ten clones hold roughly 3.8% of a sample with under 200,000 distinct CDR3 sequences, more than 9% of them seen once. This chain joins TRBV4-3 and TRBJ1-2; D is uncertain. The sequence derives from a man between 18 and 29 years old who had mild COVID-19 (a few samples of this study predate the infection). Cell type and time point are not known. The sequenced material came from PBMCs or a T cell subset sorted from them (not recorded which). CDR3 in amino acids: CASSLKGGLGGYTF. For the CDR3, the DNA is TGCGCCAGCAGCCTCAAGGGTGGACTTGGTGGCTACACCTTC.